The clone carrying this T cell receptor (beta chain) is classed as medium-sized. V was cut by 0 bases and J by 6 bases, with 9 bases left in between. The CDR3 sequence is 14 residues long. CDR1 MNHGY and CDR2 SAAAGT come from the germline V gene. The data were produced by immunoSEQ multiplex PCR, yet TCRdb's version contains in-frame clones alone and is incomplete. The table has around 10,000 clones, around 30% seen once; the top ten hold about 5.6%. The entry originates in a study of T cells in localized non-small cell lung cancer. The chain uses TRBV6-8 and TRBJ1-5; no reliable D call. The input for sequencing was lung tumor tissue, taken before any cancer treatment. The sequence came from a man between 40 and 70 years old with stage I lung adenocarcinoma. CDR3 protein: CASSYSNNRQPQHF. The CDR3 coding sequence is TGTGCCAGCAGTTACTCGAACAACCGTCAGCCCCAGCATTTT.